This is a list of T cell receptor beta chains from one sample in a study of T cell repertoires in cytomegalovirus infection. Each CDR3 protein is one row after TCRdb ran MiXCR on the reads. The data show about 310,000 distinct CDR3 sequences, roughly 15% seen once. Input material: PBMCs. These receptor sequences come from a human donor in good health (CMV status not recorded). Some clones in this sample may be carry-over from other donors' samples. The CDR3 runs from the conserved cysteine through the conserved F or W. A D gene is named only where the DNA matches it firmly. A clone size is listed for some rows: how often the clone was seen (once, few, many), or a class if it is expanded.

clone size | J gene | V gene | D gene | CDR3 protein | CDR3 DNA
- | TRBJ2-7 | TRBV6-6 | - | CASSGGDRSYEQYF | TGTGCCAGCAGTGGAGGGGACAGATCCTACGAGCAGTACTTC
few | TRBJ1-3 | TRBV2 | - | CASSTRDSSSGNTIYF | TGTGCCAGCAGTACTCGGGACTCGAGCTCTGGAAACACCATATATTTT
- | TRBJ2-1 | TRBV24-1 | - | CATSDSAGSMDEQFF | TGTGCCACCAGTGATTCGGCAGGCAGCATGGATGAGCAGTTCTTC
few | TRBJ1-3 | TRBV4-1 | - | CASSHLLTDSGNTIYF | TGCGCCAGCAGCCATTTATTGACAGACTCTGGAAACACCATATATTTT
- | TRBJ1-5 | TRBV6-2/TRBV6-3 | - | CASSYVGNQPQHF | TGTGCCAGCAGTTACGTGGGAAATCAGCCCCAGCATTTT
many | TRBJ2-7 | TRBV12-3/TRBV12-4 | - | CASSLGYEQYF | TGTGCCAGCAGCTTAGGTTACGAGCAGTACTTC
many | TRBJ2-7 | TRBV20-1 | - | CSARDPGGGSSYEQYF | TGCAGTGCTAGAGATCCGGGGGGCGGAAGCTCCTACGAGCAGTACTTC
many | TRBJ2-5 | TRBV15 | TRBD1 | CATSRDSTRGQTQYF | TGTGCCACCAGCAGAGATTCTACTAGGGGGCAGACCCAGTACTTC
many | TRBJ2-3 | TRBV24-1 | - | CATSLGGGAGSTDTQYF | TGTGCCACCAGCCTTGGGGGGGGGGCGGGATCGACAGATACGCAGTATTTT
few | TRBJ1-5 | TRBV6-1 | - | CASSYENQPQHF | TGTGCCAGCAGTTATGAAAATCAGCCCCAGCATTTT
few | TRBJ2-2 | TRBV20-1 | TRBD2 | CSAPRGGATGELFF | TGCAGTGCTCCGCGCGGGGGGGCGACCGGGGAGCTGTTTTTT
- | TRBJ1-1 | TRBV7-9 | - | CASSPRVVGNSAFF | TGTGCCAGCAGCCCGAGGGTTGTAGGGAATTCAGCTTTCTTT
many | TRBJ1-5 | TRBV6-1 | - | CASSGGGNQPQHF | TGTGCCAGCAGTGGAGGAGGCAATCAGCCCCAGCATTTT
few | TRBJ2-2 | TRBV28 | TRBD2 | CASSHTGTSGGGELFF | TGTGCCAGCAGTCACACCGGGACTAGCGGGGGCGGGGAGCTGTTTTTT
few | TRBJ1-1 | TRBV28 | TRBD1 | CASSLIQGFTEAFF | TGTGCCAGCAGTCTTATACAGGGGTTTACTGAAGCTTTCTTT
many | TRBJ2-1 | TRBV7-9 | TRBD2 | CASSSSGAVGEQFF | TGTGCCAGCAGCTCCAGCGGGGCCGTTGGCGAGCAGTTCTTC
many | TRBJ2-7 | TRBV7-8 | TRBD1 | CASSLLEQGAYEQYF | TGTGCCAGCAGCTTACTTGAACAGGGGGCCTACGAGCAGTACTTC
many | TRBJ2-1 | TRBV27 | TRBD2 | CASSLSSTSPIEQFF | TGTGCCAGCAGTTTATCCTCGACTAGCCCGATTGAGCAGTTCTTC
few | TRBJ2-3 | TRBV6-1 | TRBD2 | CASSARATSGVNQRQYF | TGTGCCAGCAGTGCCCGCGCGACTAGCGGGGTGAATCAGCGGCAGTATTTT
few | TRBJ2-1 | TRBV7-4 | TRBD2 | CASSFSGGALNEQFF | TGTGCCAGCAGCTTTAGCGGGGGGGCCTTAAATGAGCAGTTCTTC